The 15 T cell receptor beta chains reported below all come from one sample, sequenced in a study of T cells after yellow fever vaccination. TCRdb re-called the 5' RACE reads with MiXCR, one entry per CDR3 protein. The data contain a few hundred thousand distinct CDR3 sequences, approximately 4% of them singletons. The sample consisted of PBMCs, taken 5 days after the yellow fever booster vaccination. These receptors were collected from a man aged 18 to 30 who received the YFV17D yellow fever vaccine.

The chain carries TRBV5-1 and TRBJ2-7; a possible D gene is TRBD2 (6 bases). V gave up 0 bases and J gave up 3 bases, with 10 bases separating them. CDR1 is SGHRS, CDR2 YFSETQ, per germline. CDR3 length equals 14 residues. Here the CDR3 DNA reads TGCGCCAGCAGCTTGGCAGGGCGGGACTACGAGCAGTACGTC. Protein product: CASSLAGRDYEQYV.

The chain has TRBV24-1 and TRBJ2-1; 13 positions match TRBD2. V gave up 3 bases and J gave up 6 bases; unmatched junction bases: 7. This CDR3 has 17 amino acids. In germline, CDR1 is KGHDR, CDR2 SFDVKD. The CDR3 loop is CATSDTGLAGFSNEQFF. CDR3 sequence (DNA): TGTGCCACCAGTGATACGGGACTAGCGGGGTTTTCCAATGAGCAGTTCTTC.

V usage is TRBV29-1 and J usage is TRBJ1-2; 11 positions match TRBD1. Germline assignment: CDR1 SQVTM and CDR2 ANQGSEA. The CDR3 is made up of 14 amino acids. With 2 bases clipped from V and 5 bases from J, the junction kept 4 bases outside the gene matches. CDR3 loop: CSVERDRGRYGYTF. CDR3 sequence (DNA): TGCAGCGTTGAACGGGACAGGGGGAGATATGGCTACACCTTC.

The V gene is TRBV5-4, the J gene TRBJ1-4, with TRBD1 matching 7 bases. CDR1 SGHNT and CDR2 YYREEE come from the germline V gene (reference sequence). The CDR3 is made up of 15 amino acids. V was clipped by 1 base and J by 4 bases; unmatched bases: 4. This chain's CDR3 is CASSLRGQLNEKLFF. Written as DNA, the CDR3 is TGTGCCAGCAGCTTGCGGGGACAGCTTAATGAAAAACTGTTTTTT.

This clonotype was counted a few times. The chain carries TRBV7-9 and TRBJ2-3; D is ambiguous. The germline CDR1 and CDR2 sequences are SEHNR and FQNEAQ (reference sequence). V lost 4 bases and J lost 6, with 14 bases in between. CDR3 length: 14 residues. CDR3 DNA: TGTGCCAGCAGCTCCGTCGACAAGAGGGATACGCAGTATTTT. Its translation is CASSSVDKRDTQYF. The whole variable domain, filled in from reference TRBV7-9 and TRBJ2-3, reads DTGVSQNPRHKITKRGQNVTFRCDPISEHNRLYWYRQTLGQGPEFLTYFQNEAQLEKSRLLSDRFSAERPKGSFSTLEIQRTEQGDSAMYLCASSSVDKRDTQYFGPGTRLTVL.

The CDR3 reads CASSLLQGVGLETQYF. In DNA form, the CDR3 reads TGTGCCAGCAGTCTTCTACAGGGGGTTGGTCTCGAGACCCAGTACTTC. The chain uses TRBV6-5 and TRBJ2-5; 8 nucleotides align to TRBD1. CDR1 and CDR2 (germline): MNHEY, SVGAGI. The CDR3 sequence is 16 residues long. V lost 5 bases, J lost 5 bases, and 13 bases stayed unmatched.

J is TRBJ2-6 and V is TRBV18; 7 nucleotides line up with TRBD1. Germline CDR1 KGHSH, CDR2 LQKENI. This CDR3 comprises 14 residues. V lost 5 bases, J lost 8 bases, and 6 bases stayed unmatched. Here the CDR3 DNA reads TGTGCCAGCTCAAGGGACAGACTCCCCAACGTCCTGACTTTC. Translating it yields CASSRDRLPNVLTF.

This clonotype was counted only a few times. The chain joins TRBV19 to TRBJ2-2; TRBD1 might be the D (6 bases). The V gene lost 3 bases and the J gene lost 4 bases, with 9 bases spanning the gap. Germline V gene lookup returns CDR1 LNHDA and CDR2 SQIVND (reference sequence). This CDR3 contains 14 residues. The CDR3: CASSIGQRTGELFF. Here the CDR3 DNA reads TGTGCCAGTAGTATTGGACAGCGCACCGGGGAGCTGTTTTTT.

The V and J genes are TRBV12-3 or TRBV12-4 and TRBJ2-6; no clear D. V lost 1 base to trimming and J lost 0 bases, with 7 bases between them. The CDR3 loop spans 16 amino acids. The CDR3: CASSLVGISGANVLTF. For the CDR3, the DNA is TGTGCCAGCAGTTTAGTAGGGATCTCTGGGGCCAACGTCCTGACTTTC.

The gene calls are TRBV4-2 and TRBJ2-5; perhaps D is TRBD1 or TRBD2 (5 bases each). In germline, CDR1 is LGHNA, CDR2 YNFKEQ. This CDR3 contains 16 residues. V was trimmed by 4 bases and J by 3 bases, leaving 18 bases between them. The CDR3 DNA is TGTGCCAGCAGCCGCACGACCGGGACGACAGAAGAGACCCAGTACTTC. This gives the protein CASSRTTGTTEETQYF.

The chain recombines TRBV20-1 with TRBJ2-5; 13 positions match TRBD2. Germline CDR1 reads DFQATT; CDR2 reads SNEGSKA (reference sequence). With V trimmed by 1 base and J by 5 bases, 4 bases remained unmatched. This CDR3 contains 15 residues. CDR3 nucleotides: TGCAGTGCTAGAGGGACTAGCGGGGGAGGGGAGACCCAGTACTTC. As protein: CSARGTSGGGETQYF.

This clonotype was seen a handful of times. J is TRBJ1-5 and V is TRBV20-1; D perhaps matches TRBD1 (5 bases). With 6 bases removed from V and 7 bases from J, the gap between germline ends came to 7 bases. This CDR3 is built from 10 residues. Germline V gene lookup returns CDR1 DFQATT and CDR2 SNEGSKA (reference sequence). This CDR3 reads CSAGVQPQHF. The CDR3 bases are TGCAGTGCGGGGGTCCAGCCCCAGCATTTT.

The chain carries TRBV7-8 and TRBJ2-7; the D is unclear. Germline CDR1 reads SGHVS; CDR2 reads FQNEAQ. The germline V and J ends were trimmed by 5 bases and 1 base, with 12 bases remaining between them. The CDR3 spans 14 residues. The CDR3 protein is CASSISLGSYEQYV. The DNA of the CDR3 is TGTGCCAGCAGCATTAGCTTAGGGTCCTACGAGCAGTACGTC.

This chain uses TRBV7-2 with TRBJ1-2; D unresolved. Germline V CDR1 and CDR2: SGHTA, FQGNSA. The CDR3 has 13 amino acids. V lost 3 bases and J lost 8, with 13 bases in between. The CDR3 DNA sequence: TGTGCCAGCAGCTTTTCCCCCCGTAAAGGCTACACCTTC. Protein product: CASSFSPRKGYTF.

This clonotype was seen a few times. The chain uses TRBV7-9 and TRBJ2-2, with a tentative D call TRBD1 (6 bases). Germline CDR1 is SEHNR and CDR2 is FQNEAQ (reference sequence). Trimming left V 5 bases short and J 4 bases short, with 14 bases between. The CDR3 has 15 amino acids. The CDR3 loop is CASSLKGQSTGELFF. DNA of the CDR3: TGTGCCAGCAGCCTTAAAGGACAGTCCACCGGGGAGCTGTTTTTT.